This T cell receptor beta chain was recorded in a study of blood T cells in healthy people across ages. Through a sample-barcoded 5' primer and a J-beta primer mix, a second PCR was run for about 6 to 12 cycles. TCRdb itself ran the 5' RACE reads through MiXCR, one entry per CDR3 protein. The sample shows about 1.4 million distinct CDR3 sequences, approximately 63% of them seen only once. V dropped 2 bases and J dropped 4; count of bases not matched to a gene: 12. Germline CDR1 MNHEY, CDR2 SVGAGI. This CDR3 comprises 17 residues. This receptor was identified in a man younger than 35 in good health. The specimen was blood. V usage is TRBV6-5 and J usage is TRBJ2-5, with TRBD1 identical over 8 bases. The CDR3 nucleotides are TGTGCCAGCAGTTACGGACAGGGAGTACAGTCCCGAGAGACCCAGTACTTC. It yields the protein CASSYGQGVQSRETQYF.